These 17 T cell receptor beta chains were sequenced from one sample in a study of identical twins (dated by TCRdb to about 2016). The library was produced with 5' RACE. The reads were generated on an Illumina HiSeq 2000. The public sequencing data were trimmed at Q25 with fastp and processed into clonotypes with MiXCR by TCRdb, which kept only in-frame beta chains. Rows with one shared CDR3 protein collapse into an entry with the most common genes and DNA. The sample includes 210,000 or so distinct CDR3 sequences, with around 6.9% observed a single time. The top ten clones comprise more than 1.5% of the sample. The same data also contributed to another study, on yellow fever vaccine responses in identical twins.

Specimen: memory (CD45RO+) T cells sorted from blood. What the cell subset or site label conveys for this sample: CD45RO+ enriched T cells. These receptors all come from a young woman in good health.

The genes are TRBV11-2 and TRBJ1-2; D remains unclear. Deletions cut 1 base from V and 5 bases from J, with 14 bases between. The CDR3 has 15 residues. From germline, CDR1 is SGHAT and CDR2 FQNNGV. The CDR3 DNA reads TGTGCCAGCAGCTTAGGCGTTAACAGCGCGTATGGCTACACCTTC. Translating it yields CASSLGVNSAYGYTF.

The chain carries TRBV20-1 and TRBJ2-2, with no clear D. The CDR3 runs 16 residues. CDR1 DFQATT and CDR2 SNEGSKA come from the germline V gene (reference sequence). Trimming removed 3 bases from V and 0 bases from J, with 14 bases in between. CDR3 in DNA: TGCAGTGCTAGGGGTACGACGCGCGCGAACACCGGGGAGCTGTTTTTT. It specifies CSARGTTRANTGELFF.

The J gene is TRBJ1-2, the V gene TRBV27, with D unclear. CDR3 length equals 13 residues. With 2 bases removed from V and 0 bases from J, the gap between germline ends came to 4 bases. Germline CDR1 MNHEY, CDR2 SMNVEV (reference sequence). As DNA, the CDR3 is TGTGCCAGCAGTTTAGTAGCTAACTATGGCTACACCTTC. Protein: CASSLVANYGYTF.

The J gene is TRBJ2-1, the V gene TRBV20-1; TRBD1 aligns across 8 bases. The length of the CDR3 is 16 residues. The germline CDR1 and CDR2 sequences are DFQATT and SNEGSKA (reference sequence). Trimming took 2 bases from V and 1 from J; bases not matched to a gene: 7. The CDR3 here is CSARLTGGHSYNEQFF. In DNA, the CDR3 is TGCAGTGCTAGACTAACAGGGGGACATTCCTACAATGAGCAGTTCTTC.

Regarding this clonotype: One end of the junction varies from germline; a read error may be responsible. The chain recombines TRBV25-1 with TRBJ2-7; TRBD1 matches 9 bases. The germline gives CDR1 MGHDK, CDR2 SYGVNS. The CDR3 consists of 12 residues. The CDR3 nucleotides are TGTGCCAGCAGTAACCACTGGACAGGGGCCCACTTC. The encoded protein is CASSNHWTGAHF.

This clonotype was detected a few times. The V and J genes are TRBV6-1 and TRBJ2-5, with a weak D call TRBD1 (6 bases). The CDR3 contains 15 residues. Germline CDR1 MNHNS, CDR2 SASEGT. V was cut by 3 bases and J by 1 base, with 12 bases left in between. The DNA of the CDR3 is TGTGCCAGCAGTGATTTACAGGGTTCCCAAGAGACCCAGTACTTC. Encoded protein: CASSDLQGSQETQYF.

This clonotype was counted ten times or more. The V gene is TRBV4-3, the J gene TRBJ2-2; D might be TRBD2 (6 bases). V was trimmed by 0 bases and J by 2 bases, leaving 10 bases between them. CDR3 length: 16 amino acids. The germline gives CDR1 LGHNA, CDR2 YSLEER. The CDR3 here is CASSQDAGPNTGELFF. The DNA of the CDR3 is TGCGCCAGCAGCCAAGATGCGGGACCTAACACCGGGGAGCTGTTTTTT.

The chain employs TRBV2 and TRBJ1-3, with 8 bases matching TRBD1. Per the germline V gene, CDR1 is SNHLY and CDR2 is FYNNEI. V was clipped by 6 bases and J by 2 bases; unmatched bases: 9. This CDR3 spans 16 amino acids. CDR3 DNA: TGTGCCAGCAGGGAGGTATGGACAGGGACTGGAAACACCATATATTTT. It specifies CASREVWTGTGNTIYF.

As regards this clonotype: The junction and the germline gene differ at one end; a read error may be behind it. This chain connects TRBV7-4 to TRBJ2-1, with 7 bases matching TRBD2. Germline lookup yields CDR1 SGHVT and CDR2 SQSDAQ. The CDR3 runs to 16 residues. The DNA of the CDR3 is TGTGCCTGCAGCCCAAGCGGGGACCCCTCCTACAATGAGCAGTTCTTC. Amino acid sequence: CACSPSGDPSYNEQFF. The variable domain in full, with the rest retrieved from reference TRBV7-4 and TRBJ2-1, is GAGVSQSPRYKVAKRGRDVALRCDSISGHVTLYWYRQTLGQGSEVLTYSQSDAQRDKSGRPSGRFSAERPERSVSTLKIQRTEQGDSAVYLCACSPSGDPSYNEQFFGPGTRLTVL.

DNA for the CDR3: TGTGCCAGCAGCTTAGGGGATAAAATCTCCTACAATGAGCAGTTCTTC. Translated: CASSLGDKISYNEQFF. The J gene is TRBJ2-1, the V gene TRBV11-2; no clear D gene. The V end was cut by 1 base, the J end by 0 bases, with 10 bases between. The CDR3 is 16 residues long. From germline, CDR1 is SGHAT and CDR2 FQNNGV.

The rearrangement joins TRBV20-1 to TRBJ2-7; D is ambiguous. CDR1 DFQATT and CDR2 SNEGSKA come from the germline V gene (reference sequence). The CDR3 has 11 amino acids. The germline V and J ends were trimmed by 5 bases and 4 bases, with 9 bases remaining between them. DNA for the CDR3: TGCAGTGCTGTCGTTGAGTACGAGCAGTACTTC. Translated, it gives CSAVVEYEQYF.

The rearrangement uses TRBV7-2 and TRBJ1-1; D call uncertain. Germline values: CDR1 SGHTA, CDR2 FQGNSA. The CDR3 covers 13 residues. The V end lost 3 bases, the J end lost 2 bases, and 7 bases lay between the germline ends. The CDR3 DNA sequence: TGTGCCAGCAGCTTCTCCTCTAACACTGAAGCTTTCTTT. This gives the protein CASSFSSNTEAFF.

This chain uses TRBV18 with TRBJ1-6; TRBD1 aligns across 9 bases. Trimming removed 6 bases from V and 7 bases from J; junction bases left unmatched: 7. CDR3 length: 15 amino acids. Germline-derived CDR1 and CDR2 are KGHSH and LQKENI. The CDR3 DNA follows: TGTGCCAGCTCGCCCCAACAGGGGGCCAATTCACCCCTCCACTTT. Translation: CASSPQQGANSPLHF. The variable domain in full, completed from reference TRBV18 and TRBJ1-6, reads NAGVMQNPRHLVRRRGQEARLRCSPMKGHSHVYWYRQLPEEGLKFMVYLQKENIIDESGMPKERFSAEFPKEGPSILRIQQVVRGDSAAYFCASSPQQGANSPLHFGNGTRLTVT.

This clonotype was counted ten times or more. V is TRBV29-1 and J is TRBJ2-1, with D hard to call. CDR1 SQVTM and CDR2 ANQGSEA come from the germline V gene. This CDR3 contains 10 residues. The V and J ends lost 0 bases and 15 bases respectively, with 9 bases between them. The CDR3 protein is CSVEEASPFF. For the CDR3, the DNA is TGCAGCGTTGAAGAGGCTTCCCCGTTCTTC.

The CDR3 sequence: CAWIPGSRDSYEQYF. DNA for the CDR3: TGTGCCTGGATACCAGGGAGCAGGGATTCCTACGAGCAGTACTTC. J is TRBJ2-7 and V is TRBV30; TRBD1 or TRBD2 may be the D gene (5 bases each). CDR3 length equals 15 residues. Trimming shortened V by 4 bases and J by 1 base, and 17 bases separated the two germline ends. Germline-derived CDR1 and CDR2 are GTSNPN and SVGIG (reference sequence).

This chain joins TRBV6-4 and TRBJ2-1, with D possibly matching TRBD1 (6 bases). The CDR3 sequence is 14 residues long. The germline V and J ends were trimmed by 0 bases and 7 bases, with 10 bases remaining between them. Germline CDR1 reads MRHNA; CDR2 reads SNTAGT. The CDR3 DNA reads TGTGCCAGCAGTGACTCTCCAGGGGTTAATGAGCAGTTCTTC. Translated: CASSDSPGVNEQFF.

This clonotype was counted between two and nine times. The V gene is TRBV3-1, the J gene TRBJ2-2; D possibly corresponds to TRBD2 (6 bases). The ends were cut back, 1 base at V and 5 bases at J, with 14 bases in the middle. Germline V CDR1 and CDR2: LGHDT, YNNKEL (reference sequence). There are 16 residues in the CDR3. As DNA, the CDR3 is TGTGCCAGCAGCCAAGGTGGAGGGGCCTATACCGGGGAGCTGTTTTTT. This sequence encodes CASSQGGGAYTGELFF.